A selection of T cell receptor beta chains follows, all from one sample in a study of cytomegalovirus exposure and HLA in healthy donors. Data came from immunoSEQ multiplex PCR; TCRdb stores just in-frame clones and leaves some out. This table holds roughly 200,000 clones, roughly 9.5% found once. Sequencing input: PBMCs. These receptors all stem from a woman in her twenties or thirties in good health and CMV-seropositive. The CDR3 runs from the conserved cysteine through the conserved F or W. A D gene is named only where the DNA matches it firmly. Part of the rows lack a size; the others show once, few, many or a class for expanded clones.

j_call,clone_size,d_call,v_call,cdr3_aa,cdr3_nt
TRBJ2-2,few,TRBD2,TRBV13,CASSLGWGLAGVTGELFF,TGTGCCAGCAGCCTAGGGTGGGGCCTAGCGGGAGTGACCGGGGAGCTGTTTTTT
TRBJ2-7,few,TRBD2,TRBV5-1,CASSFAAGGPYEQYF,TGCGCCAGCAGCTTTGCAGCGGGAGGGCCCTACGAGCAGTACTTC
TRBJ2-2,few,-,TRBV6-1,CASSEDRRLASRTGELFF,TGTGCCAGCAGTGAAGACCGGCGGCTAGCGAGCAGGACCGGGGAGCTGTTTTTT
TRBJ2-1,few,TRBD2,TRBV5-5,CASSLAVSTSGNNEQFF,TGTGCCAGCAGCTTGGCCGTATCGACTAGCGGGAACAATGAGCAGTTCTTC
TRBJ2-1,-,TRBD2,TRBV27,CASSFRLAGGNEQFF,TGTGCCAGCAGTTTTAGACTAGCGGGAGGAAATGAGCAGTTCTTC
TRBJ1-1,few,-,TRBV25-1,CASSERRLATADTEAFF,TGTGCCAGCAGTGAAAGAAGGTTGGCCACCGCGGACACTGAAGCTTTCTTT
TRBJ2-5,few,TRBD1,TRBV7-9,CASSLASGGQETQYF,TGTGCCAGCAGCTTAGCGTCAGGGGGCCAAGAGACCCAGTACTTC
TRBJ1-4,few,TRBD1,TRBV2,CASTPPGQGNEKLFF,TGTGCCAGCACCCCCCCTGGACAGGGCAATGAAAAACTGTTTTTT
TRBJ2-5,few,-,TRBV6-1,CASSEPPAGRETQYF,TGTGCCAGCAGTGAGCCCCCCGCAGGGCGAGAGACCCAGTACTTC
TRBJ2-7,-,TRBD2,TRBV5-4,CASSLDTGGISYEQYF,TGTGCCAGCAGCTTGGATACGGGAGGGATCTCCTACGAGCAGTACTTC
TRBJ1-5,-,-,TRBV12-5,CASVLQAGGNQPQHF,TGTGCTAGTGTTCTTCAGGCTGGTGGCAATCAGCCCCAGCATTTT
TRBJ2-4,-,TRBD1,TRBV13,CASSYNRDRNIQYF,TGTGCCAGCAGCTACAACCGGGACAGAAACATTCAGTACTTC
TRBJ1-2,few,-,TRBV6-5,CASTGRGGDYGYTF,TGTGCCAGCACCGGCCGGGGGGGCGACTATGGCTACACCTTC
TRBJ1-1,-,TRBD1,TRBV5-5,CASSRVQGHNTEAFF,TGTGCCAGCAGCCGCGTACAGGGGCACAACACTGAAGCTTTCTTT
TRBJ2-7,few,TRBD2,TRBV9,CASSVAGGLGTYEQYF,TGTGCCAGCAGCGTAGCGGGGGGATTAGGAACCTACGAGCAGTACTTC
TRBJ1-4,few,-,TRBV7-2,CASSLAVTGFEKLFF,TGTGCCAGCAGCTTAGCGGTCACAGGATTTGAAAAACTGTTTTTT
TRBJ1-1,-,-,TRBV10-2,CASSEGDFVLEAEAFF,TGCGCCAGCAGTGAAGGGGACTTCGTTCTGGAGGCTGAAGCTTTCTTT
TRBJ1-3,-,-,TRBV23-1,CASSHPPGVPGNTIYF,TGCGCCAGCAGCCATCCGCCGGGGGTCCCTGGAAACACCATATATTTT
TRBJ2-3,-,-,TRBV2,CASSGDSLDTQYF,TGTGCCAGCAGTGGGGACTCTCTAGATACGCAGTATTTT
TRBJ1-2,-,-,TRBV12-1,CASSFGSGRVAYGYTF,TGTGCCAGCAGCTTTGGTTCCGGCAGGGTAGCCTATGGCTACACCTTC
TRBJ2-5,-,TRBD2,TRBV18,CASSPTQREGQETQYF,TGTGCCAGCTCACCTACCCAGCGGGAGGGTCAAGAGACCCAGTACTTC
TRBJ2-2,-,TRBD1,TRBV7-9,CASMAGTGNTGELFF,TGTGCCAGCATGGCCGGGACAGGGAACACCGGGGAGCTGTTTTTT
TRBJ2-3,-,TRBD2,TRBV5-6,CASRWPGTSGTDTQYF,TGTGCCAGCAGATGGCCCGGGACTAGCGGCACAGATACGCAGTATTTT
TRBJ2-1,-,TRBD1,TRBV5-1,CASSPTQGARNEQFF,TGCGCCAGCAGCCCAACCCAGGGGGCGCGCAATGAGCAGTTCTTC
TRBJ1-1,few,-,TRBV2,CASSGGRLTEAFF,TGTGCCAGCAGTGGGGGGAGGCTCACTGAAGCTTTCTTT